This T cell receptor (beta chain) was observed in a study of T cells expressing NK-cell markers. The germline gives CDR1 KGHDR, CDR2 SFDVKD. The CDR3 is made up of 13 amino acids. For each CDR3 protein, TCRdb gives one entry from its re-call of the 5' RACE reads, without DNA. This table lists about 550,000 distinct CDR3 sequences. This sequence originates from a young man in good health. The gene calls are TRBV24-1 and TRBJ2-5. What was sequenced was blood T cells: a sorted CD56 or NKG2C T cell subset, CD4+ or CD8+ T cells, or bulk PBMC T cells (not recorded which). CDR3 region: CATSGEVRETQYF.